The 3 T cell receptor beta chains below were found in one sample sequenced in a study of T cells in Graves' hyperthyroidism and ophthalmopathy. Amplification of TCR beta CDR3 regions used RNA as the template. Primed by the HTBI set, a first-round RT-PCR was run on the TCR CDR3. TCRdb itself ran the multiplex PCR reads through MiXCR, one entry per CDR3 protein. Seen here are 300,000 to 450,000 distinct CDR3 sequences, approximately 18% observed once, and the top ten hold around 35%. Sequencing used blood. Every receptor here comes from a woman in her 30s with Graves' hyperthyroidism that later progressed to Graves' ophthalmopathy.

Regarding this clonotype: A much larger clone differs by one base, so this may be a read error. This chain connects TRBV18 to TRBJ2-3; no clear D. CDR3 size: 14 residues. Germline CDR1 and CDR2: KGHSH and LQKENI. CDR3 region: CAGSSPLSTDTQYF. The CDR3 nucleotides read TGTGCCGGCTCATCTCCGCTAAGCACAGATACGCAGTATTTT.

The rearrangement links TRBV7-2 to TRBJ2-5, with D possibly being TRBD1 or TRBD2 (5 bases each). The germline V gene encodes CDR1 SGHTA and CDR2 FQGNSA. CDR3 length: 15 amino acids. V dropped 6 bases and J dropped 5 bases, with 19 bases sitting between them. This CDR3 is CASRSGAAHPETQYF. CDR3 bases: TGTGCCAGCAGGTCCGGGGCTGCCCATCCGGAGACCCAGTACTTC.

V usage is TRBV20-1 and J usage is TRBJ2-7; 10 bases are a match to TRBD2. The CDR3 covers 14 residues. Trimming cost V 1 base and J 3 bases; bases outside gene matches: 3. The germline CDR1 and CDR2 sequences are DFQATT and SNEGSKA (reference sequence). The CDR3 DNA is TGCAGTGCTAGAGGCCAGCGGGAGGGCTACGAGCAGTACTTC. This codes for CSARGQREGYEQYF.